This T cell receptor (beta chain) was observed in a study of T cells in localized non-small cell lung cancer. General study points: Uninvolved adjacent lung, not tumor, had the highest T cell clonality.

The method was immunoSEQ multiplex PCR; TCRdb's version includes in-frame clones alone and lacks a portion of them. The table has approximately 70,000 clones, approximately 87% seen once. This CDR3 spans 16 amino acids. With 5 bases removed from V and 7 bases from J, the gap between germline ends came to 20 bases. Germline V lookup: CDR1 SGHTA, CDR2 FQGNSA. This clone was detected a few times. Its antigen is unknown. The input for sequencing was peripheral blood, taken before any cancer treatment. The sequence was obtained from a male donor aged 60 or older with stage III squamous cell lung carcinoma. This rearrangement joins TRBV7-2 to TRBJ2-2; D may be TRBD1 or TRBD2 (6 bases each). The CDR3 sequence is CASSPRRGVVGGELFF. CDR3 bases: TGTGCCAGCAGCCCCCGGAGGGGGGTGGTCGGCGGGGAGCTGTTTTTT.